This note documents a single T cell receptor beta chain sequence. Other nucleotide sequences in the sample specify the same CDR3. Germline V lookup: CDR1 MDHEN, CDR2 SYDVKM. V was clipped by 4 bases and J by 4 bases; unmatched bases: 7. The CDR3 has 15 amino acids. These data belong to a study of blood T cell repertoires in COVID-19. Study-level background: There were acute and convalescent COVID-19 samples, and they came from the United States, Italy and Spain. In each case, the material was cDNA or gDNA derived from T cells, B-cell-depleted T cells, or PBMCs.

Profiling relied on immunoSEQ multiplex PCR, and the TCRdb table lists in-frame clones only, not all of them. Of about 140,000 clones in the sample, more than 75% were seen once. The chain uses TRBV28 and TRBJ2-1; 7 bases are a match to TRBD2. The sequence was obtained from a human donor in a cohort sampled during active COVID-19. The specimen sequenced was peripheral blood. CDR3: CASSSPGGGYNEQFF. The CDR3 DNA reads as TGTGCCAGCAGTTCGCCTGGGGGGGGGTACAATGAGCAGTTCTTC.